The rows below give T cell receptor beta chains drawn from one sample of a study of OX40 agonist ivuxolimab in advanced cancers. Data came from immunoSEQ multiplex PCR; TCRdb stores just in-frame clones and leaves some out. The table records over 80,000 clones, roughly 85% of them present only once. The sequenced sample was CD4+ or CD8+ T cells sorted from blood, obtained in a trial of the OX40 agonist ivuxolimab. These receptors were taken from an adult with an advanced solid tumor such as melanoma, head and neck, liver or kidney cancer. CDR3s include the opening cysteine and the closing phenylalanine or tryptophan. D genes are given only for firm matches. Some rows mark clone size as missing; the rest say once, few, many or name a class of expanded clone.

J gene	V gene	clone size	D gene	CDR3 DNA	CDR3 protein
TRBJ2-7	TRBV4-3	.	.	TGCGCCAGCAGCCAAGCGATGCTAGGGGGGCGCTACGAGCAGTACTTC	CASSQAMLGGRYEQYF
TRBJ2-1	TRBV5-1	.	.	TGCGCCAGCAGCTTGAATTGGGGCGGGAATGAGCAGTTCTTC	CASSLNWGGNEQFF
TRBJ2-5	TRBV6-5	.	.	TGTGCCAGCAGTTACGATGGGGGTTCTGAGGAGACCCAGTACTTC	CASSYDGGSEETQYF
TRBJ1-6	TRBV18	.	TRBD1	TGTGCCAGCTCACCTTACAGGGGATCCTATAATTCACCCCTCCACTTT	CASSPYRGSYNSPLHF
TRBJ1-6	TRBV11-2	.	TRBD1	TGTGCCAGCAGCCCGGGACAGGGCCCTTGGCCCCTCCACTTT	CASSPGQGPWPLHF
TRBJ2-2	TRBV7-2	.	.	TGTGCCAGCAGCTTAGAAGTCAGCACCGGGGAGCTGTTTTTT	CASSLEVSTGELFF
TRBJ2-1	TRBV7-2	few	TRBD1	TGTGCCAGCAACGAACGACAGGGAGCCTACAATGAGCAGTTCTTC	CASNERQGAYNEQFF
TRBJ2-1	TRBV7-3	.	TRBD1	TGTGCCAGCAGCTTGAACAGGGGAAACAATGAGCAGTTCTTC	CASSLNRGNNEQFF
TRBJ2-3	TRBV19	.	.	TGTGCCAGTTCGGAGGGGGATACGCAGTATTTT	CASSEGDTQYF
TRBJ1-2	TRBV5-1	.	TRBD1	TGCGCCAGCAGCCCGGACAGGTTCCAATGGGGCAACTATGGCTACACCTTC	CASSPDRFQWGNYGYTF
TRBJ1-2	TRBV9	few	.	TGTGCCAGCAGACCGGGAAACTCAGGCGGCTACACCTTC	CASRPGNSGGYTF
TRBJ2-2	TRBV18	.	TRBD2	TGTGCCAGCTCACCACCGACGGGAGGCACCGGGGAGCTGTTTTTT	CASSPPTGGTGELFF
TRBJ2-3	TRBV25-1	once	.	TGTGCCAGCAGTGAATATAGACTAGGGCCCACAGATACGCAGTATTTT	CASSEYRLGPTDTQYF
TRBJ1-1	TRBV5-4	.	.	TGTGCCAGCAGCTTTAAACAGGGAGGGAACACTGAAGCTTTCTTT	CASSFKQGGNTEAFF
TRBJ1-1	TRBV5-4	once	TRBD1	TGTGCCAGCAGCTCACAGGGGGCAGGGACTGAAGCTTTCTTT	CASSSQGAGTEAFF
TRBJ1-3	TRBV6-5	.	.	TGTGCCAGCATCGCCACCCAGGGTGCCATATATTTT	CASIATQGAIYF